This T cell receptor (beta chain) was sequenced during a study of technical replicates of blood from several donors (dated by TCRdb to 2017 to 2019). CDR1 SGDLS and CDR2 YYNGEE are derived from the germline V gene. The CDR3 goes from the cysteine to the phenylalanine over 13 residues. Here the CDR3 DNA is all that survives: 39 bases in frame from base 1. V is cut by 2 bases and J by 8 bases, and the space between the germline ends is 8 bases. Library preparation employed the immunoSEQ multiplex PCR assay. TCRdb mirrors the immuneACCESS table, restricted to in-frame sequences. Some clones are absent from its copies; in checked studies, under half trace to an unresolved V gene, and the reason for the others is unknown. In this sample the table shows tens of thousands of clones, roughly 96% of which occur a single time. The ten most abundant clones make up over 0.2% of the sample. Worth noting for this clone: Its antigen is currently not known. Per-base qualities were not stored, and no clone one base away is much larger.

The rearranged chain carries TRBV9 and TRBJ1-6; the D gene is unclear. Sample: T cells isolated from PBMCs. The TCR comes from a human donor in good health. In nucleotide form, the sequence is TGTGCCAGCAGCGTTAATGAGGATTCACCCCTCCACTTT. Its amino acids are CASSVNEDSPLHF.